The rows below give T cell receptor beta chains drawn from one sample of a study of blood T cell dynamics during melanoma immunotherapy. Profiled with immunoSEQ multiplex PCR; TCRdb holds only in-frame clones, not every one. The sample consists of tens of thousands of clones, roughly 89% of them appearing once. Sequences were derived from blood, sampled from a patient treated with checkpoint blockade. The receptors shown here come from a human donor with melanoma. The CDR3 runs from the conserved cysteine through the conserved F or W. The D gene is left open where the match is weak. Only part of the rows carry a size: once, few, many, or a class if the clone is expanded.

TRBJ1-5,TRBV6-5,-,-,TGTGCCAGCAGTCCCGACATTAGCAATCAGCCCCAGCATTTT,CASSPDISNQPQHF
TRBJ2-2,TRBV9,TRBD2,-,TGTGCCAGCAGCGGCGGGACTAGCCAAGGGGCCGGGGAGCTGTTTTTT,CASSGGTSQGAGELFF
TRBJ1-2,TRBV15,-,-,TGTGCCACCAGCAGAGATGTCGCAGACTATGGCTACACCTTC,CATSRDVADYGYTF
TRBJ1-1,TRBV5-1,TRBD1,-,TGCGCCAGCAGCGTACAGGGGATGAACACTGAAGCTTTCTTT,CASSVQGMNTEAFF
TRBJ2-5,TRBV27,-,-,TGTGCCAGCAGTCCCCGGGGACGCAGAATCGACCAAGAGACCCAGTACTTC,CASSPRGRRIDQETQYF
TRBJ1-5,TRBV19,-,-,TGTGCCAGTAGTATAGGGGGCGTTTTTGGCAATCAGCCCCAGCATTTT,CASSIGGVFGNQPQHF
TRBJ2-5,TRBV19,-,-,TGTGCCAGTAGTAGGTCCGCTAGGACACCAGAGACCCAGTACTTC,CASSRSARTPETQYF
TRBJ1-5,TRBV6-6,TRBD1,-,TGTGCCAGCAGCAGACAGGGGGCGAATCAGCCCCAGCATTTT,CASSRQGANQPQHF
TRBJ2-5,TRBV6-1,TRBD1,-,TGTGCCAGCACCCAGAGTTCGACAGGGGTGGAGACCCAGTACTTC,CASTQSSTGVETQYF
TRBJ2-1,TRBV16,-,-,TGTGCCAGCATCCCTCGTGAGGGCCCTAATAAGCAGTTCTTC,CASIPREGPNKQFF
TRBJ2-3,TRBV7-9,-,few,TGTGCCAGCAGCGTGATCGATACGCAGTATTTT,CASSVIDTQYF
TRBJ2-7,TRBV10-3,TRBD2,-,TGTGCCATCAGTGACAAATCTAGCGGGAGGCACTACGAGCAGTACTTC,CAISDKSSGRHYEQYF
TRBJ1-5,TRBV5-1,TRBD1,-,TGCGCCAGCAGCTTGCCGGGACAGGGTACCTATAGCAATCAGCCCCAGCATTTT,CASSLPGQGTYSNQPQHF
TRBJ2-5,TRBV11-2,TRBD1,-,TGTGCCAGCAGCTTAGATCTCGGACAGGGGGTTCAAGAGACCCAGTACTTC,CASSLDLGQGVQETQYF
TRBJ2-1,TRBV19,-,few,TGTGCCAGTAGGAGGGGGAAGGCCTACAATGAGCAGTTCTTC,CASRRGKAYNEQFF
TRBJ2-1,TRBV10-3,TRBD2,-,TGTGCCACCGGACTAGCGAGGAGTACCTACAATGAGCAGTTCTTC,CATGLARSTYNEQFF
TRBJ2-7,TRBV19,-,-,TGTGCCAGTAGTATCACGCATGTCGTACACGAGCAGTACTTC,CASSITHVVHEQYF
TRBJ1-5,TRBV19,TRBD1,-,TGTGCCAGTAGCCAAACCGGGACAGGCAGGGGTCAGCCCCAGCATTTT,CASSQTGTGRGQPQHF
TRBJ1-4,TRBV9,TRBD1,-,TGTGCCAGCAGCACCGGACAGGGACTTGCAACTAATGAAAAACTGTTTTTT,CASSTGQGLATNEKLFF
TRBJ1-3,TRBV29-1,-,-,TGCAGCGTTGGATGGTCCGGAAACACCATATATTTT,CSVGWSGNTIYF
TRBJ1-4,TRBV29-1,-,-,TGCAGCGTTGAATACCAGAGGGATGAAAAACTGTTTTTT,CSVEYQRDEKLFF
TRBJ1-1,TRBV2,-,-,TGTGCCAGCCAGCCGGCGGTGGAGCTTCTTTTT,CASQPAVELLF
TRBJ1-5,TRBV12-2,-,-,TGTGCAAGTCGCTTTGGGGACGGTCAGCCCCAGCATTTT,CASRFGDGQPQHF